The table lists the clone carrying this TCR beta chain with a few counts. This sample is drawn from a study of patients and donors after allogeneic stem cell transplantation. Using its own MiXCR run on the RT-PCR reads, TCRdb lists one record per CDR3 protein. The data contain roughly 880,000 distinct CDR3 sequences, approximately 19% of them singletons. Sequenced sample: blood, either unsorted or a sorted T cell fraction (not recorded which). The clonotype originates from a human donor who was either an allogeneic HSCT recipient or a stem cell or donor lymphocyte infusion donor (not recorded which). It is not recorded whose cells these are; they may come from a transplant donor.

Here the CDR3 reads CASSVGVSEQFF. The CDR3, as DNA: TGTGCCAGCAGCGTGGGGGTCTCGGAGCAGTTCTTC. V and J are TRBV9 and TRBJ2-1; D possibly matches TRBD1 or TRBD2 (5 bases each). CDR1 and CDR2 (germline): SGDLS, YYNGEE. The CDR3 length is 12 residues. V was pared by 2 bases and J by 10 bases, with 10 bases between.